The 20 T cell receptor beta chains below were found in one sample sequenced in a study of control samples from healthy donors and cancer patients. Profiling relied on immunoSEQ multiplex PCR, and the TCRdb table lists in-frame clones only, not all of them. This table has about 120,000 clones, roughly nine tenths appearing once. The sample consisted of PBMCs. The source is a woman in her forties or fifties with colorectal cancer.

The rearrangement uses TRBV9 and TRBJ2-5; D gene uncertain. This CDR3 has 13 residues. Trimming pared 4 bases from V and 5 bases from J, leaving 12 bases between. The germline V gene has CDR1 SGDLS and CDR2 YYNGEE. The CDR3 here is CASSPDPMETQYF. CDR3 sequence (DNA): TGTGCCAGCAGCCCGGACCCTATGGAGACCCAGTACTTC.

This clone showed up just once. The chain employs TRBV2 and TRBJ1-1, with a tentative D call TRBD1 (6 bases). Trimming cost V 6 bases and J 0 bases, with 14 bases left between them. Germline V CDR1 and CDR2: SNHLY, FYNNEI. The CDR3 covers 15 residues. CDR3 DNA: TGTGCCAGCAGAAAACAGGGTGCAATGAACACTGAAGCTTTCTTT. Its protein product is CASRKQGAMNTEAFF.

Only one count was recorded for this clone. The rearrangement joins TRBV9 to TRBJ1-4; D unresolved. The germline V and J ends were trimmed by 0 bases and 2 bases, with 5 bases remaining between them. The CDR3 consists of 14 residues. Germline CDR1 is SGDLS and CDR2 is YYNGEE. CDR3 sequence: CASSVGPTNEKLFF. In DNA, the CDR3 is TGTGCCAGCAGCGTAGGACCGACTAATGAAAAACTGTTTTTT.

V gene TRBV5-1 combines with J gene TRBJ1-3, with 7 bases matching TRBD1. Germline CDR1 and CDR2: SGHRS and YFSETQ. Trimming cost V 1 base and J 4 bases; bases outside gene matches: 5. CDR3 length: 15 amino acids. CDR3 sequence reads: CASSLTTGAGNTIYF. CDR3 coding DNA: TGCGCCAGCAGCTTGACAACAGGGGCAGGAAACACCATATATTTT. Combining the CDR3 with reference TRBV5-1 and TRBJ1-3 gives the whole variable domain KAGVTQTPRYLIKTRGQQVTLSCSPISGHRSVSWYQQTPGQGLQFLFEYFSETQRNKGNFPGRFSGRQFSNSRSEMNVSTLELGDSALYLCASSLTTGAGNTIYFGEGSWLTVV.

The table lists this clone with a few counts. This rearrangement joins TRBV19 to TRBJ1-5, with D perhaps TRBD1 (6 bases). Germline V gives CDR1 LNHDA, CDR2 SQIVND (reference sequence). Trimming stripped 1 base from V and 1 base from J, with 17 bases between. The CDR3 is 18 residues long. This CDR3 is CASSIGYRARISNQPQHF. CDR3 bases: TGTGCCAGTAGTATAGGTTACAGGGCCAGAATCAGCAATCAGCCCCAGCATTTT.

The chain links TRBV28 to TRBJ2-5; TRBD2 agrees at 12 bases. Per germline, CDR1 MDHEN and CDR2 SYDVKM. The CDR3 covers 20 residues. V trimming: 0 bases; J trimming: 4 bases; junction bases outside the gene matches: 15. CDR3 DNA sequence: TGTGCCAGCAGTTTATGGAATTTTCGGACGGGACTAGCGGGTTCAGAGACCCAGTACTTC. Its translation is CASSLWNFRTGLAGSETQYF. The whole variable domain, remainder taken from reference TRBV28 and TRBJ2-5, is DVKVTQSSRYLVKRTGEKVFLECVQDMDHENMFWYRQDPGLGLRLIYFSYDVKMKEKGDIPEGYSVSREKKERFSLILESASTNQTSMYLCASSLWNFRTGLAGSETQYFGPGTRLLVL.

This chain uses TRBV30 with TRBJ1-2, with D unclear. Germline V gives CDR1 GTSNPN, CDR2 SVGIG (reference sequence). V was shortened by 1 base and J by 6 bases, with 12 bases between the two germline ends. The CDR3 totals 13 residues. CDR3 bases: TGTGCCTGGAGTGCCTCCGAGGGCCATGGCTACACCTTC. Translating it yields CAWSASEGHGYTF.

In the case of this clone: At one end, the junction sequence differs from germline, possibly due to a read error. The chain has TRBV2 and TRBJ1-1; D is unresolved. The CDR3 length is 13 residues. The germline CDR1 and CDR2 sequences are SNHLY and FYNNEI. This chain's CDR3 is CASREGGVTEAFF. The CDR3 region has the DNA TGTGCCAGCAGGGAAGGAGGAGTCACTGAAGCTTTCTTT.

The chain combines TRBV5-1 with TRBJ2-5; perhaps D is TRBD1 or TRBD2 (6 bases each). The CDR3 has 16 residues. Germline V gene sequence: CDR1 SGHRS, CDR2 YFSETQ. Trimming removed 6 bases from V and 1 base from J, with 19 bases in between. The CDR3 sequence: CASTKGGGSVQETQYF. The CDR3 DNA is TGCGCCAGCACTAAGGGGGGCGGCAGCGTCCAAGAGACCCAGTACTTC. The full variable domain, rest sourced from reference TRBV5-1 and TRBJ2-5, is KAGVTQTPRYLIKTRGQQVTLSCSPISGHRSVSWYQQTPGQGLQFLFEYFSETQRNKGNFPGRFSGRQFSNSRSEMNVSTLELGDSALYLCASTKGGGSVQETQYFGPGTRLLVL.

The CDR3 region is CASSLERGNTGELFF. CDR3 bases: TGCGCCAGCAGCTTGGAACGGGGGAACACCGGGGAGCTGTTTTTT. The chain is built from TRBV5-1 and TRBJ2-2; D may be TRBD2 (5 bases). Per germline, CDR1 SGHRS and CDR2 YFSETQ. V lost 0 bases and J 1 base, leaving 7 bases between the germline ends. The CDR3 loop spans 15 amino acids.

This clone came up once. This chain links TRBV3-1 (or the pseudogene TRBV3-2) with TRBJ2-7; 7 bases align to TRBD2. The CDR3 totals 16 residues. Germline V gene sequence: CDR1 LGHDT, CDR2 YNNKEL (reference sequence). The ends lost 4 bases at V and 0 bases at J; junction bases unmatched: 9. The CDR3 bases are TGTGCCAGCAGCCGACGAAGCGGGACCAGCTCCTACGAGCAGTACTTC. It specifies CASSRRSGTSSYEQYF.

The V and J genes are TRBV18 and TRBJ2-2, with D perhaps being TRBD1 or TRBD2 (5 bases each). This CDR3 comprises 16 residues. V was pared by 0 bases and J by 8 bases, with 16 bases between. Germline CDR1 KGHSH, CDR2 LQKENI. Written as DNA, the CDR3 is TGTGCCAGCTCACCACCGAATCCGGGACGGGCTGGGGAGCTGTTTTTT. It is translated as CASSPPNPGRAGELFF. The full variable domain, with the rest looked up from reference TRBV18 and TRBJ2-2, is NAGVMQNPRHLVRRRGQEARLRCSPMKGHSHVYWYRQLPEEGLKFMVYLQKENIIDESGMPKERFSAEFPKEGPSILRIQQVVRGDSAAYFCASSPPNPGRAGELFFGEGSRLTVL.

The chain links TRBV7-3 to TRBJ2-2, with TRBD2 identical over 12 bases. V shed 3 bases and J 7 bases; nucleotides not matched to a gene: 6. This CDR3 is built from 16 residues. Germline V gene data show CDR1 as SGHTA and CDR2 as FQGTGA. The CDR3 DNA follows: TGTGCCAGCAGCTTCGCTAGCGGGAGGGAAAGCGGGGAGCTGTTTTTT. It specifies CASSFASGRESGELFF. Full variable domain (outside the CDR3, taken from reference TRBV7-3 and TRBJ2-2): GAGVSQTPSNKVTEKGKYVELRCDPISGHTALYWYRQSLGQGPEFLIYFQGTGAADDSGLPNDRFFAVRPEGSVSTLKIQRTERGDSAVYLCASSFASGRESGELFFGEGSRLTVL.

The V gene is TRBV19, the J gene TRBJ2-2; D uncertain. The CDR3 is 16 amino acids. Germline V gene data show CDR1 as LNHDA and CDR2 as SQIVND (reference sequence). V was shortened by 5 bases and J by 5 bases, with 18 bases between the two germline ends. CDR3 amino acids: CASSPVTADATGELFF. In nucleotides, the CDR3 is TGTGCCAGTAGTCCCGTGACCGCGGACGCTACCGGGGAGCTGTTTTTT.

The chain uses TRBV11-2 and TRBJ2-7; 8 bases align to TRBD2. CDR1 is SGHAT and CDR2 is FQNNGV in the germline V gene. This CDR3 region has 13 residues. V trimming: 5 bases; J trimming: 2 bases; junction bases outside the gene matches: 2. The CDR3 DNA reads as TGTGCCAGCAGCGACGGGAGGGCCTACGAGCAGTACTTC. This encodes CASSDGRAYEQYF.

The chain is built from TRBV9 and TRBJ2-2; D is unclear. Per germline, CDR1 SGDLS and CDR2 YYNGEE. The germline V and J ends were trimmed by 2 bases and 4 bases, with 9 bases remaining between them. The CDR3 consists of 14 residues. CDR3 loop: CASSVLGTTGELFF. As DNA, the CDR3 is TGTGCCAGCAGCGTTCTGGGAACCACCGGGGAGCTGTTTTTT.

CDR3 sequence reads: CASSQDWTTETQYF. The CDR3 DNA follows: TGTGCCAGCAGCCAAGATTGGACAACGGAGACCCAGTACTTC. The chain combines TRBV3-1 (or the pseudogene TRBV3-2) with TRBJ2-5, with D perhaps matching TRBD1 (5 bases). Trimming cost V 0 bases and J 5 bases, with 10 bases left between them. The CDR3 is 14 amino acids. Germline values: CDR1 LGHDT, CDR2 YNNKEL (reference sequence).

The chain uses TRBV5-5 and TRBJ1-4, with D tentatively TRBD1 (5 bases). Germline V gene sequence: CDR1 SGHKS, CDR2 YYEKEE (reference sequence). The V gene lost 1 base and the J gene lost 5 bases, with 9 bases spanning the gap. The CDR3 covers 14 residues. The CDR3 region has the DNA TGTGCCAGCAGCTTGCCACAGGACAATGAAAAACTGTTTTTT. Protein product: CASSLPQDNEKLFF.

This sequence joins TRBV29-1 and TRBJ2-1, with TRBD2 matching 8 bases. CDR1 and CDR2 from the germline V gene are SQVTM and ANQGSEA. This CDR3 has 13 amino acids. Trimming removed 4 bases from V and 10 bases from J; junction bases left unmatched: 9. CDR3 amino acids: CSVGTGGASEQFF. The CDR3 nucleotides are TGCAGCGTTGGGACGGGGGGGGCCTCCGAGCAGTTCTTC.

In this sample, this clone turned up a few times. The chain carries TRBV6-5 and TRBJ2-1; maybe TRBD1 (6 bases). The germline V gene has CDR1 MNHEY and CDR2 SVGAGI. This CDR3 has 14 residues. Trimming pared 0 bases from V and 8 bases from J, leaving 11 bases between. CDR3 in amino acids: CASSYSEGVDEQFF. CDR3 coding DNA: TGTGCCAGCAGTTACTCCGAGGGGGTGGATGAGCAGTTCTTC.